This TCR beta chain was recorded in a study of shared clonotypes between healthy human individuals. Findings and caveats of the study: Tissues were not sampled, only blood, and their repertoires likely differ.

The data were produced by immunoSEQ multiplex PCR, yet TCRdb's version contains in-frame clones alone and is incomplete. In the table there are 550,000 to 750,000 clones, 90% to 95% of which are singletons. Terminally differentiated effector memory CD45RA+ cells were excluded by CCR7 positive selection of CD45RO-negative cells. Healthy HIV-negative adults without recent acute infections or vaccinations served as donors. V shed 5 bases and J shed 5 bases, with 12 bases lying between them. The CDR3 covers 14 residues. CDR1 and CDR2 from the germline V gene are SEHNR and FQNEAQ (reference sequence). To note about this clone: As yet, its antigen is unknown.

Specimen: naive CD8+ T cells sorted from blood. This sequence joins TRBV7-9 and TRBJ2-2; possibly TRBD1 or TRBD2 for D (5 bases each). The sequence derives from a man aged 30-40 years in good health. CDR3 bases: TGTGCCAGCAGCCAGTCGGGACCAACCGGGGAGCTGTTTTTT. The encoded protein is CASSQSGPTGELFF.